A selection of T cell receptor beta chains follows, all from one sample in a study of OX40 agonist ivuxolimab in advanced cancers. The protocol was immunoSEQ multiplex PCR, while the TCRdb copy is restricted to in-frame clones and leaves out a portion. The sample holds tens of thousands of clones, roughly 84% seen once. The sequencing used CD4+ or CD8+ T cells sorted from blood, collected in a trial of the OX40 agonist ivuxolimab. The receptors originated from an adult with an advanced solid tumor such as melanoma, head and neck, liver or kidney cancer. Both conserved end residues are part of each CDR3. Fields, in order: D gene, J gene, V gene, clone size, CDR3 protein, CDR3 DNA. The D gene is left open where the match is weak. Clone size, where shown, is once, few, many, or a class for clones that have expanded.

d_call: TRBD1
j_call: TRBJ1-3
v_call: TRBV7-9
clone_size: -
cdr3_aa: CASGSPGQGANTIYF
cdr3_nt: TGTGCCAGCGGCTCCCCAGGACAGGGGGCGAACACCATATATTTT

d_call: TRBD1
j_call: TRBJ1-5
v_call: TRBV30
clone_size: -
cdr3_aa: CAWSPNRGMQPQHF
cdr3_nt: TGTGCCTGGAGTCCGAACAGGGGGATGCAGCCCCAGCATTTT

d_call: -
j_call: TRBJ2-7
v_call: TRBV4-1
clone_size: -
cdr3_aa: CASSQGPRPPGRAAYEQYF
cdr3_nt: TGCGCCAGCAGCCAAGGCCCCCGACCACCAGGGCGTGCGGCTTACGAGCAGTACTTC

d_call: TRBD2
j_call: TRBJ2-5
v_call: TRBV7-6
clone_size: -
cdr3_aa: CASSTGGAGKTQYF
cdr3_nt: TGTGCCAGCAGCACGGGAGGGGCCGGCAAGACCCAGTACTTC

d_call: TRBD1
j_call: TRBJ1-2
v_call: TRBV7-9
clone_size: -
cdr3_aa: CASSPRTGLYGYTF
cdr3_nt: TGTGCCAGCAGCCCTCGGACAGGGCTCTATGGCTACACCTTC

d_call: TRBD1
j_call: TRBJ2-5
v_call: TRBV18
clone_size: few
cdr3_aa: CASSPKAGTGVETQYF
cdr3_nt: TGTGCCAGCTCACCTAAAGCCGGGACAGGGGTCGAGACCCAGTACTTC

d_call: TRBD1
j_call: TRBJ1-1
v_call: TRBV11-2
clone_size: -
cdr3_aa: CASSRDRGNTEAFF
cdr3_nt: TGTGCCAGCAGCCGGGACAGGGGAAACACTGAAGCTTTCTTT

d_call: TRBD2
j_call: TRBJ2-3
v_call: TRBV5-1
clone_size: -
cdr3_aa: CASSSGLAWGTDTQYF
cdr3_nt: TGCGCCAGCAGCTCCGGACTAGCGTGGGGCACAGATACGCAGTATTTT

d_call: -
j_call: TRBJ2-1
v_call: TRBV5-1
clone_size: -
cdr3_aa: CASSLGLYNEQFF
cdr3_nt: TGCGCCAGCAGCTTGGGTCTTTACAATGAGCAGTTCTTC

d_call: -
j_call: TRBJ1-2
v_call: TRBV13
clone_size: -
cdr3_aa: CASSLNPPGYTF
cdr3_nt: TGTGCCAGCAGCTTAAATCCGCCCGGCTACACCTTC

d_call: -
j_call: TRBJ1-2
v_call: TRBV2
clone_size: -
cdr3_aa: CASSVSTNYGYTF
cdr3_nt: TGTGCCAGCAGCGTCAGTACTAACTATGGCTACACCTTC

d_call: TRBD1
j_call: TRBJ2-7
v_call: TRBV2
clone_size: once
cdr3_aa: CASRPDRAGSYEQYF
cdr3_nt: TGTGCCAGCAGACCCGACAGGGCAGGCTCCTACGAGCAGTACTTC

d_call: TRBD2
j_call: TRBJ2-2
v_call: TRBV9
clone_size: -
cdr3_aa: CASSVSGGTGELFF
cdr3_nt: TGTGCCAGCAGCGTTAGCGGGGGCACCGGGGAGCTGTTTTTT

d_call: -
j_call: TRBJ1-5
v_call: TRBV6-1
clone_size: -
cdr3_aa: CASSERQGGQPQHF
cdr3_nt: TGTGCCAGCAGTGAACGGCAGGGTGGTCAGCCCCAGCATTTT

d_call: TRBD2
j_call: TRBJ2-3
v_call: TRBV19
clone_size: -
cdr3_aa: CASSQRGGPSTDTQYF
cdr3_nt: TGTGCCAGTAGCCAGCGGGGTGGCCCTAGCACAGATACGCAGTATTTT

d_call: -
j_call: TRBJ2-1
v_call: TRBV5-6
clone_size: -
cdr3_aa: CASSPGHLNEQFF
cdr3_nt: TGTGCCAGCAGCCCCGGACACCTCAATGAGCAGTTCTTC

d_call: -
j_call: TRBJ1-6
v_call: TRBV5-1
clone_size: -
cdr3_aa: CASSPGTHHNSPLHF
cdr3_nt: TGCGCCAGCAGCCCCGGGACCCACCATAATTCACCCCTCCACTTT

d_call: TRBD1
j_call: TRBJ1-3
v_call: TRBV5-1
clone_size: -
cdr3_aa: CASSPTGSPGNTIYF
cdr3_nt: TGCGCCAGCAGCCCGACAGGGTCTCCTGGAAACACCATATATTTT

d_call: TRBD1
j_call: TRBJ2-2
v_call: TRBV5-1
clone_size: -
cdr3_aa: CASSLGGQESIWTGELFF
cdr3_nt: TGCGCCAGCAGCTTGGGGGGACAGGAATCGATTTGGACCGGGGAGCTGTTTTTT

d_call: -
j_call: TRBJ1-2
v_call: TRBV10-3
clone_size: -
cdr3_aa: CAIKGGPAGTNYGYTF
cdr3_nt: TGTGCCATCAAGGGTGGACCAGCTGGTACTAACTATGGCTACACCTTC

d_call: TRBD1
j_call: TRBJ2-7
v_call: TRBV18
clone_size: -
cdr3_aa: CASSPGTGSYEQYF
cdr3_nt: TGTGCCAGCTCGCCGGGGACAGGGAGCTACGAGCAGTACTTC

d_call: -
j_call: TRBJ2-5
v_call: TRBV11-2
clone_size: -
cdr3_aa: CASSRHLQETQYF
cdr3_nt: TGTGCCAGCAGCCGACACCTCCAAGAGACCCAGTACTTC

d_call: -
j_call: TRBJ2-2
v_call: TRBV7-6
clone_size: medium-sized
cdr3_aa: CASSSRVSTGELFF
cdr3_nt: TGTGCCAGCAGCAGCAGGGTTTCCACCGGGGAGCTGTTTTTT

d_call: TRBD1
j_call: TRBJ1-1
v_call: TRBV7-2
clone_size: -
cdr3_aa: CASRHHPGQGNTEAFF
cdr3_nt: TGTGCCAGCAGACATCATCCGGGACAGGGCAACACTGAAGCTTTCTTT

d_call: -
j_call: TRBJ2-2
v_call: TRBV2
clone_size: -
cdr3_aa: CASGSAGARTGELFF
cdr3_nt: TGTGCCAGCGGGTCCGCGGGGGCGCGCACCGGGGAGCTGTTTTTT

d_call: -
j_call: TRBJ1-1
v_call: TRBV7-8
clone_size: -
cdr3_aa: CASSLGGQGTEAFF
cdr3_nt: TGTGCCAGCAGCTTGGGGGGGCAGGGGACTGAAGCTTTCTTT

d_call: -
j_call: TRBJ1-1
v_call: TRBV5-5
clone_size: -
cdr3_aa: CASSTSSARTEAFF
cdr3_nt: TGTGCCAGCAGCACGAGTTCGGCCCGCACTGAAGCTTTCTTT

d_call: -
j_call: TRBJ2-3
v_call: TRBV5-1
clone_size: -
cdr3_aa: CASSLGALSAATSTDTQYF
cdr3_nt: TGCGCCAGCAGCTTGGGGGCCCTTTCTGCGGCTACTAGCACAGATACGCAGTATTTT

d_call: TRBD1
j_call: TRBJ2-7
v_call: TRBV28
clone_size: few
cdr3_aa: CASWDRGMGYEQYF
cdr3_nt: TGTGCCAGCTGGGACAGGGGTATGGGCTACGAGCAGTACTTC

d_call: -
j_call: TRBJ2-1
v_call: TRBV5-1
clone_size: -
cdr3_aa: CASSLGGRGNEQFF
cdr3_nt: TGCGCCAGCAGCTTGGGTGGCAGGGGAAATGAGCAGTTCTTC

d_call: TRBD2
j_call: TRBJ2-5
v_call: TRBV19
clone_size: -
cdr3_aa: CASSVTSGGALRSRETQYF
cdr3_nt: TGTGCCAGTAGTGTGACTAGCGGGGGGGCCTTGAGGAGTCGGGAGACCCAGTACTTC

d_call: -
j_call: TRBJ1-2
v_call: TRBV19
clone_size: -
cdr3_aa: CASSIVWDSYGYTF
cdr3_nt: TGTGCCAGTAGTATAGTTTGGGATTCCTATGGCTACACCTTC

d_call: -
j_call: TRBJ1-6
v_call: TRBV5-6
clone_size: -
cdr3_aa: CASSFLGSTYNSPLHF
cdr3_nt: TGTGCCAGCAGCTTCTTGGGTTCCACCTATAATTCACCCCTCCACTTT

d_call: -
j_call: TRBJ1-5
v_call: TRBV18
clone_size: -
cdr3_aa: CASSLGEGTKPQHF
cdr3_nt: TGTGCCAGCTCACTGGGAGAGGGGACCAAGCCCCAGCATTTT

d_call: TRBD1
j_call: TRBJ2-7
v_call: TRBV5-4
clone_size: once
cdr3_aa: CASSRAGGAYEQYF
cdr3_nt: TGTGCCAGCAGCCGGGCAGGGGGTGCTTACGAGCAGTACTTC

d_call: TRBD1
j_call: TRBJ2-5
v_call: TRBV5-5
clone_size: -
cdr3_aa: CASSSPTGGYETQYF
cdr3_nt: TGTGCCAGCAGCTCGCCGACAGGGGGGTACGAGACCCAGTACTTC

d_call: -
j_call: TRBJ2-3
v_call: TRBV12-5
clone_size: -
cdr3_aa: CASARILTPPTDTQYF
cdr3_nt: TGTGCTAGTGCTAGGATCCTAACGCCTCCCACAGATACGCAGTATTTT

d_call: TRBD1
j_call: TRBJ2-4
v_call: TRBV18
clone_size: -
cdr3_aa: CASSSAGTEGNIQYF
cdr3_nt: TGTGCCAGCTCGTCAGCCGGGACAGAGGGAAACATTCAGTACTTC

d_call: TRBD2
j_call: TRBJ2-7
v_call: TRBV28
clone_size: -
cdr3_aa: CASRERLAGVPYEQYF
cdr3_nt: TGTGCCAGCAGGGAGAGACTAGCGGGGGTACCCTACGAGCAGTACTTC

d_call: -
j_call: TRBJ1-2
v_call: TRBV27
clone_size: once
cdr3_aa: CASSPRTDYGYTF
cdr3_nt: TGTGCCAGCAGTCCACGGACAGACTATGGCTACACCTTC

d_call: -
j_call: TRBJ2-1
v_call: TRBV30
clone_size: -
cdr3_aa: CAWCVLWVGGGEQFF
cdr3_nt: TGTGCCTGGTGTGTACTTTGGGTGGGGGGGGGCGAGCAGTTCTTC

d_call: -
j_call: TRBJ1-6
v_call: TRBV5-1
clone_size: -
cdr3_aa: CASSLGQDWEALHF
cdr3_nt: TGCGCCAGCAGCTTGGGCCAGGATTGGGAGGCCCTCCACTTT

d_call: -
j_call: TRBJ1-2
v_call: TRBV10-3
clone_size: -
cdr3_aa: CASSYGGSGPDYGYTF
cdr3_nt: TGTGCCAGCAGTTACGGGGGTAGCGGACCAGACTATGGCTACACCTTC

d_call: -
j_call: TRBJ2-4
v_call: TRBV18
clone_size: -
cdr3_aa: CASSPGTTAKNIQYF
cdr3_nt: TGTGCCAGCTCACCCGGGACAACAGCCAAAAACATTCAGTACTTC

d_call: -
j_call: TRBJ1-5
v_call: TRBV27
clone_size: -
cdr3_aa: CASSYPNQPQHF
cdr3_nt: TGTGCCAGCAGTTACCCCAATCAGCCCCAGCATTTT

d_call: -
j_call: TRBJ1-1
v_call: TRBV5-5
clone_size: -
cdr3_aa: CASSSQGMNTEAFF
cdr3_nt: TGTGCCAGCAGCTCTCAGGGGATGAACACTGAAGCTTTCTTT

d_call: -
j_call: TRBJ2-5
v_call: TRBV9
clone_size: -
cdr3_aa: CASSVAGIQETQYF
cdr3_nt: TGTGCCAGCAGCGTAGCAGGGATCCAAGAGACCCAGTACTTC

d_call: TRBD1
j_call: TRBJ2-3
v_call: TRBV14
clone_size: -
cdr3_aa: CASSQGLTGADTQYF
cdr3_nt: TGTGCCAGCAGCCAAGGCCTGACAGGGGCAGATACGCAGTATTTT

d_call: TRBD1
j_call: TRBJ2-5
v_call: TRBV6-6
clone_size: -
cdr3_aa: CASSYDRGRETQYF
cdr3_nt: TGTGCCAGCAGTTACGATAGGGGGCGAGAGACCCAGTACTTC

d_call: -
j_call: TRBJ2-1
v_call: TRBV11-2
clone_size: -
cdr3_aa: CASSLGPSAQGNNEQFF
cdr3_nt: TGTGCCAGCAGCTTAGGACCCAGCGCGCAGGGGAACAATGAGCAGTTCTTC

d_call: -
j_call: TRBJ2-5
v_call: TRBV30
clone_size: -
cdr3_aa: CAWSVPVPQETQYF
cdr3_nt: TGTGCCTGGAGTGTACCCGTCCCCCAAGAGACCCAGTACTTC

d_call: TRBD1
j_call: TRBJ2-7
v_call: TRBV18
clone_size: -
cdr3_aa: CASSRDSVGPYEQYF
cdr3_nt: TGTGCCAGCTCACGGGACAGCGTAGGTCCCTACGAGCAGTACTTC

d_call: -
j_call: TRBJ2-1
v_call: TRBV10-3
clone_size: -
cdr3_aa: CANSYGDSSYNEQFF
cdr3_nt: TGTGCCAACTCCTACGGTGACAGCTCCTACAATGAGCAGTTCTTC